The 30 T cell receptor beta chains reported below all come from one sample, sequenced in a study of blood T cell repertoires in COVID-19. Libraries were prepared by immunoSEQ multiplex PCR; TCRdb keeps only in-frame clonotypes and omits some of them. The sample includes hundreds of thousands of clones, roughly 88% seen only once; the top ten take around 1.4%. Sequencing was performed on peripheral blood. These receptors all stem from a woman aged 30 to 39 with active or convalescent COVID-19.

The rearrangement uses TRBV28 and TRBJ2-1, with 12 bases matching TRBD1. J lost 8 bases, V lost 1 base, and 9 bases had no gene match. CDR1 and CDR2 from the germline V gene are MDHEN and SYDVKM. The length of the CDR3 is 17 residues. The CDR3: CASSLFPGQGAPDEQFF. The CDR3, as DNA: TGTGCCAGCAGTTTATTTCCGGGACAGGGGGCGCCGGATGAGCAGTTCTTC.

The gene calls are TRBV12-3 or TRBV12-4 and TRBJ2-1; perhaps TRBD2 as D (6 bases). The CDR3 sequence is 13 residues long. Trimming took 8 bases from V and 4 from J, leaving 12 bases between them. CDR3 in amino acids: CASRDFAYNEQFF. The CDR3 nucleotides read TGTGCCAGCCGGGACTTTGCTTACAATGAGCAGTTCTTC.

This rearrangement joins TRBV3-1 (or the pseudogene TRBV3-2) to TRBJ2-7; 10 positions agree with TRBD2. Germline CDR1 is LGHDT and CDR2 is YNNKEL (reference sequence). CDR3 length: 14 amino acids. Trimming at V came to 2 bases and at J to 2 bases, leaving 0 bases not matched to a gene. The CDR3 spells CASSQLAGAYEQYF. The CDR3 DNA reads as TGTGCCAGCAGCCAACTAGCGGGAGCCTACGAGCAGTACTTC.

The chain couples TRBV14 to TRBJ1-2; 9 positions agree with TRBD1. The CDR3 runs 14 residues. Trimming at V came to 2 bases and at J to 4 bases, leaving 2 bases not matched to a gene. Germline V gene data show CDR1 as SGHDN and CDR2 as FVKESK. The CDR3 protein is CASSQTGGPYGYTF. The DNA of the CDR3 is TGTGCCAGCAGCCAAACAGGGGGCCCCTATGGCTACACCTTC.

The chain combines TRBV25-1 with TRBJ2-5; TRBD1 is a possible D gene (7 bases). Trimming took 7 bases from V and 5 from J, leaving 17 bases between them. CDR1 MGHDK and CDR2 SYGVNS come from the germline V gene. This CDR3 has 14 residues. The CDR3: CASKMQGGQETQYF. CDR3 coding DNA: TGTGCCAGCAAGATGCAGGGGGGCCAGGAGACCCAGTACTTC.

This clone was counted a single time. This chain connects TRBV4-1 to TRBJ1-3; D is unresolved. Germline V lookup: CDR1 MGHRA, CDR2 YSYEKL. The CDR3 totals 16 residues. The V gene lost 1 base and the J gene lost 0 bases, with 10 bases spanning the gap. The CDR3 sequence: CASSQGGQSSGNTIYF. The CDR3 DNA reads as TGCGCCAGCAGCCAAGGAGGTCAGAGCTCTGGAAACACCATATATTTT.

The rearrangement uses TRBV5-1 and TRBJ2-7, with 9 bases matching TRBD1. Germline V gene data show CDR1 as SGHRS and CDR2 as YFSETQ. The V and J ends lost 0 bases and 7 bases, in that order; junction bases with no gene match: 5. The CDR3 is made up of 14 amino acids. CDR3 bases: TGCGCCAGCAGCTTGGACAGGGGGCGAGGAGAGCAGTACTTC. Its translation: CASSLDRGRGEQYF.

The table lists this clone with a few counts. This chain uses TRBV3-1 (or the pseudogene TRBV3-2) with TRBJ1-4; D possibly corresponds to TRBD1 (5 bases). CDR3 size: 13 residues. Germline loops: CDR1 LGHDT, CDR2 YNNKEL (reference sequence). Trimming took 1 base from V and 10 from J, leaving 10 bases between them. The CDR3 region is CASSQVDTGKLFF. The CDR3 DNA is TGTGCCAGCAGCCAAGTGGATACAGGAAAACTGTTTTTT.

The chain is built from TRBV5-1 and TRBJ2-3, with 9 bases lining up with TRBD2. In germline, CDR1 is SGHRS, CDR2 YFSETQ. V lost 0 bases, J lost 5 bases, and 4 bases stayed unmatched. This CDR3 has 15 amino acids. The CDR3 DNA follows: TGCGCCAGCAGCTTGGGTCTAGCGGGGATAGATACGCAGTATTTT. Translated, it gives CASSLGLAGIDTQYF.

With regard to this clone: The sample contains more than one DNA sequence encoding this CDR3. This rearrangement joins TRBV27 to TRBJ1-2, with a possible D match to TRBD1 (6 bases). Trimming pared 4 bases from V and 7 bases from J, leaving 10 bases between. This CDR3 spans 12 amino acids. Germline loops: CDR1 MNHEY, CDR2 SMNVEV (reference sequence). This CDR3 reads CASSSTGGGYTF. CDR3 nucleotides: TGTGCCAGCAGTTCGACAGGTGGTGGCTACACCTTC.

This rearrangement joins TRBV18 to TRBJ2-5, with D possibly being TRBD2 (7 bases). Germline CDR1 is KGHSH and CDR2 is LQKENI. V was trimmed by 0 bases and J by 4 bases, leaving 12 bases between them. This CDR3 comprises 15 residues. This CDR3 is CASSPPGGGSETQYF. DNA for the CDR3: TGTGCCAGCTCACCACCGGGGGGGGGCTCAGAGACCCAGTACTTC.

The V call is TRBV5-1, the J call TRBJ2-7; possibly TRBD1 for D (5 bases). Germline lookup yields CDR1 SGHRS and CDR2 YFSETQ. The CDR3 covers 15 residues. Trimming took 0 bases from V and 3 from J, leaving 13 bases between them. The CDR3 nucleotides are TGCGCCAGCAGCTTGGGGGAAGTCCAGGGCTACGAGCAGTACTTC. Translation: CASSLGEVQGYEQYF.

In its sample, this clone was seen a few times. The genes are TRBV11-2 and TRBJ1-5, with 7 bases fitting TRBD1. The CDR3 has 16 amino acids. Germline V gene data show CDR1 as SGHAT and CDR2 as FQNNGV. J was trimmed by 0 bases and V by 1 base; bases with no gene match: 3. This CDR3 reads CASSLGDSYSNQPQHF. The CDR3 DNA reads as TGTGCCAGCAGCTTAGGGGACAGCTATAGCAATCAGCCCCAGCATTTT.

J is TRBJ1-1 and V is TRBV5-1, with D uncertain. The CDR3 spans 12 residues. V shed 5 bases and J shed 0 bases, with 5 bases lying between them. Germline CDR1 SGHRS, CDR2 YFSETQ. In DNA, the CDR3 is TGCGCCAGCAGTGAGATGAACACTGAAGCTTTCTTT. Amino acid sequence: CASSEMNTEAFF.

The chain uses TRBV14 and TRBJ1-2, with D possibly matching TRBD1 (5 bases). CDR3 length: 15 residues. V dropped 0 bases and J dropped 6 bases, with 14 bases sitting between them. Germline assignment: CDR1 SGHDN and CDR2 FVKESK. This CDR3 reads CASSQEAGIGHGYTF. DNA of the CDR3: TGTGCCAGCAGCCAAGAGGCAGGGATAGGCCATGGCTACACCTTC.

The chain couples TRBV18 to TRBJ1-1, with 8 bases aligning to TRBD1. The CDR3 covers 14 residues. The ends lost 4 bases at V and 1 base at J; junction bases unmatched: 2. From germline, CDR1 is KGHSH and CDR2 LQKENI. The CDR3 DNA reads TGTGCCAGCTCACGCGGACAGGGGAACACTGAAGCTTTCTTT. It yields the protein CASSRGQGNTEAFF.

In this sample, this clone turned up once. V gene TRBV6-6 combines with J gene TRBJ1-1, with D tentatively TRBD1 (6 bases). This CDR3 is 14 amino acids long. V lost 6 bases, J lost 8 bases, and 19 bases lay in between. Germline values: CDR1 MNHNY, CDR2 SVGAGI (reference sequence). CDR3 sequence reads: CASSSGTYDPEAFF. CDR3 coding DNA: TGTGCCAGCAGCTCCGGGACATATGATCCGGAAGCTTTCTTT.

CDR3 in amino acids: CASLRSDTQYF. CDR3 sequence (DNA): TGTGCCAGCCTACGCTCAGATACGCAGTATTTT. The chain recombines TRBV2 with TRBJ2-3; the D is unclear. The CDR3 spans 11 residues. The V and J ends lost 8 bases and 4 bases respectively, with 7 bases between them. Germline V gene data show CDR1 as SNHLY and CDR2 as FYNNEI.

V is TRBV7-9 and J is TRBJ1-3, with no clear D. V lost 5 bases and J 0 bases, leaving 11 bases between the germline ends. This CDR3 region has 15 residues. Germline CDR1 is SEHNR and CDR2 is FQNEAQ (reference sequence). The CDR3 DNA is TGTGCCAGCAGCCCCGAGGGTACCTCTGGAAACACCATATATTTT. Translated: CASSPEGTSGNTIYF.

The J gene is TRBJ2-1, the V gene TRBV7-2; 7 bases align to TRBD2. V was pared by 2 bases and J by 9 bases, with 7 bases of the junction left unmatched. Germline V CDR1 and CDR2: SGHTA, FQGNSA. CDR3 length equals 14 residues. CDR3 bases: TGTGCCAGCAGCTTATCCGGGGGGAGCGGTGAGCAGTTCTTC. Translated: CASSLSGGSGEQFF. The whole variable domain, remainder taken from reference TRBV7-2 and TRBJ2-1, is GAGVSQSPSNKVTEKGKDVELRCDPISGHTALYWYRQSLGQGLEFLIYFQGNSAPDKSGLPSDRFSAERTGGSVSTLTIQRTQQEDSAVYLCASSLSGGSGEQFFGPGTRLTVL.

The V and J genes are TRBV5-1 and TRBJ2-7; TRBD1 agrees at 9 bases. Trimming cost V 4 bases and J 4 bases; bases outside gene matches: 12. This CDR3 has 16 amino acids. CDR1 and CDR2 (germline): SGHRS, YFSETQ. The CDR3 reads CASSLGTGTGKYEQYF. The CDR3 DNA reads TGCGCCAGCAGCCTCGGAACCGGGACAGGGAAATACGAGCAGTACTTC.

The chain combines TRBV2 with TRBJ2-7; TRBD1 matches 7 bases. Germline V lookup: CDR1 SNHLY, CDR2 FYNNEI. The CDR3 loop spans 13 amino acids. Trimming removed 7 bases from V and 7 bases from J; junction bases left unmatched: 10. The CDR3, as DNA: TGTGCCAGCAAAAGGGGGCAAGCGTCTGAGCAGTACTTC. As protein: CASKRGQASEQYF.

This chain uses TRBV7-2 with TRBJ1-3; 9 bases agree with TRBD1. V shed 5 bases and J 16 bases; nucleotides not matched to a gene: 15. Germline V CDR1 and CDR2: SGHTA, FQGNSA. The CDR3 is made up of 14 amino acids. CDR3: CASSPQGAGTGFYF. The CDR3 region has the DNA TGTGCCAGCAGCCCCCAAGGCGCCGGGACAGGGTTTTATTTT. Full variable domain (outside the CDR3, taken from reference TRBV7-2 and TRBJ1-3): GAGVSQSPSNKVTEKGKDVELRCDPISGHTALYWYRQSLGQGLEFLIYFQGNSAPDKSGLPSDRFSAERTGGSVSTLTIQRTQQEDSAVYLCASSPQGAGTGFYFGEGSWLTVV.

The chain carries TRBV5-4 and TRBJ2-1; 13 bases match TRBD2. CDR3 length: 17 amino acids. Trimming cost V 5 bases and J 8 bases; bases outside gene matches: 13. The germline CDR1 and CDR2 sequences are SGHNT and YYREEE (reference sequence). The CDR3 protein is CASRRTSGGDVWYEQFF. CDR3 nucleotides: TGTGCCAGCAGACGGACTAGCGGGGGAGACGTTTGGTATGAGCAGTTCTTC.

This chain connects TRBV2 to TRBJ2-5; D uncertain. V shed 3 bases and J shed 5 bases, with 4 bases lying between them. In germline, CDR1 is SNHLY, CDR2 FYNNEI. CDR3 length: 11 amino acids. The DNA for the CDR3 is TGTGCCAGCAGTGAGCGGGAGACCCAGTACTTC. It specifies CASSERETQYF.

This chain joins TRBV19 and TRBJ2-6, with unresolved D. This CDR3 is built from 16 residues. Germline CDR1 reads LNHDA; CDR2 reads SQIVND (reference sequence). Trimming pared 1 base from V and 0 bases from J, leaving 7 bases between. The CDR3: CASSIVEFSGANVLTF. The CDR3 coding sequence is TGTGCCAGTAGTATAGTAGAGTTCTCTGGGGCCAACGTCCTGACTTTC.

This clone was seen just once. This chain uses TRBV28 with TRBJ2-1, with TRBD2 as a possible D gene (5 bases). Trimming removed 5 bases at V and 3 bases at J, with 17 bases between. The CDR3 length is 16 residues. Germline assignment: CDR1 MDHEN and CDR2 SYDVKM. CDR3 residues: CASSPLSGNYYNEQFF. For the CDR3, the DNA is TGTGCCAGCAGTCCCCTGAGCGGAAACTACTACAATGAGCAGTTCTTC.

V usage is TRBV6-1 and J usage is TRBJ1-1; D gene unclear. CDR1 and CDR2 (germline): MNHNS, SASEGT. Trimming took 2 bases from V and 4 from J, leaving 5 bases between them. This CDR3 is built from 12 residues. The CDR3 DNA reads TGTGCCAGCAGTGAATACGGCACTGAAGCTTTCTTT. This encodes CASSEYGTEAFF.

The V gene is TRBV19, the J gene TRBJ2-1; the match to TRBD2 covers 10 bases. The junction had 8 bases not matched to a gene; V was cut back by 3 bases and J by 3 bases. The germline V gene encodes CDR1 LNHDA and CDR2 SQIVND (reference sequence). CDR3 length equals 17 residues. The CDR3 sequence: CASSIILSGRNYNEQFF. The CDR3 DNA is TGTGCCAGTAGTATCATCCTTAGCGGGAGGAACTACAATGAGCAGTTCTTC.

V usage is TRBV9 and J usage is TRBJ2-1; 10 bases agree with TRBD2. CDR1 is SGDLS, CDR2 YYNGEE, per germline. The trim removed 5 bases at V and 7 bases at J, leaving 21 bases unmatched. There are 19 residues in the CDR3. The CDR3 protein is CASSHFGEEAGGWWNEQFF. DNA for the CDR3: TGTGCCAGCAGTCATTTTGGGGAAGAAGCGGGAGGGTGGTGGAATGAGCAGTTCTTC.